This is a list of T cell receptor beta chains from one sample in a study of blood T cell repertoires in COVID-19. Repertoires were generated with immunoSEQ multiplex PCR, while TCRdb's copy carries only in-frame clones and drops some. The sample has under 300,000 clones, more than 85% seen once; the top ten hold approximately 7.2%. Material for sequencing was peripheral blood. The receptors were gathered from a woman in her 70s with active or convalescent COVID-19. CDR3s include the opening cysteine and the closing phenylalanine or tryptophan. D genes are given only for firm matches. Expanded clones get a size class; other rows say once, few or many, or leave the size out.

TRBV9	NA	TRBD1	TRBJ1-3	TGTGCCAGCAGCGTAGGAGGAGGGGGCGGTGGAAACACCATATATTTT	CASSVGGGGGGNTIYF
TRBV6-5	NA	NA	TRBJ1-3	TGTGCCAGCAGTTACTCTCAGACATCTGGAAACACCATATATTTT	CASSYSQTSGNTIYF
TRBV2	once	NA	TRBJ1-3	TGTGCCAACCGAATCGGAGGCTCTGGAAACACCATATATTTT	CANRIGGSGNTIYF
TRBV7-9	NA	TRBD2	TRBJ2-1	TGTGCCAGCAGCTTAGCGGTTGGGACTATATACAATGAGCAGTTCTTC	CASSLAVGTIYNEQFF
TRBV7-3	NA	NA	TRBJ1-5	TGTGCCGGGGCCGGGCCCCAGCATTTT	CAGAGPQHF
TRBV18	NA	NA	TRBJ1-5	TGTGCCAGCTCACGGGTTCCCGGGACAAGCAATCAGCCCCAGCATTTT	CASSRVPGTSNQPQHF
TRBV7-8	NA	TRBD1	TRBJ1-6	TGTGCCAGCAGCTATGGACAGGCATATAATTCACCCCTCCACTTT	CASSYGQAYNSPLHF
TRBV7-2	few	NA	TRBJ1-3	TGTGCCAGCAGCTCTCTGGCGACACGAAACACCATATATTTT	CASSSLATRNTIYF
TRBV6-5	few	NA	TRBJ2-1	TGTGCCAGCAGTTACCTCGATGAGCAGTTCTTC	CASSYLDEQFF
TRBV25-1	NA	TRBD2	TRBJ2-3	TGTGCCAGCATAGCGGGGGGCACAGATACGCAGTATTTT	CASIAGGTDTQYF
TRBV18	NA	TRBD1	TRBJ2-7	TGTGCCAGCTCACGGGACAGGGCCTACGAGCAGTACTTC	CASSRDRAYEQYF
TRBV6-2/TRBV6-3	NA	NA	TRBJ1-5	TGTGCCAGCAGTTACACAACCAATCAGCCCCAGCATTTT	CASSYTTNQPQHF
TRBV7-8	NA	NA	TRBJ1-2	TGTGCCAGCAGCTTAGTCCAGGATTATGGCTACACCTTC	CASSLVQDYGYTF
TRBV10-1	NA	NA	TRBJ2-5	TGCGCGAGCGGAACTGGGGCTGGGACCCAGTACTTC	CASGTGAGTQYF
TRBV27	NA	TRBD1	TRBJ1-2	TGTGCCAGCAGATTTCGGGACAGCCCCTATGGCTACACCTTC	CASRFRDSPYGYTF
TRBV6-2/TRBV6-3	few	NA	TRBJ1-1	TGTGCCAGCAGTTACTCCGCCCGACTTGCCTTGAACACTGAAGCTTTCTTT	CASSYSARLALNTEAFF
TRBV6-5	NA	TRBD1	TRBJ1-2	TGTGCCAGCAGTTACCGGACAGGGAGAGGCTACACCTTC	CASSYRTGRGYTF
TRBV5-1	NA	NA	TRBJ1-1	TGCGCCAGCAGCTTGGCCAGTGACAGTCGAGCTTTCTTT	CASSLASDSRAFF
TRBV10-3	once	TRBD1	TRBJ1-2	TGTGCCGCCGGACAGGACTTGTATGGCTACACCTTC	CAAGQDLYGYTF
TRBV27	NA	TRBD1	TRBJ1-3	TGTGCCAGCAGTTTATTACAGGGGGCTGGAAACACCATATATTTT	CASSLLQGAGNTIYF
TRBV6-5	NA	NA	TRBJ1-1	TGTGCCAGCAGCAAACCCGGGGGTGAAGCTTTCTTT	CASSKPGGEAFF
TRBV12-3/TRBV12-4	NA	NA	TRBJ2-5	TGTGCCAGCAGACGGGGGATAGAGACCCAGTACTTC	CASRRGIETQYF
TRBV18	NA	TRBD1	TRBJ1-2	TGTGCCAGCTCACCCCCGACAGGGGGCAGGGGCTACACCTTC	CASSPPTGGRGYTF
TRBV19	once	NA	TRBJ1-1	TGTGCCAGTTGGACTGGCGGGGAAGCTTTCTTT	CASWTGGEAFF
TRBV21-1	NA	NA	TRBJ1-1	TGTGCCAGCAGCAAATGCTTGGGACAGGGTCCTGAAGCTTTCTTT	CASSKCLGQGPEAFF
TRBV19	NA	TRBD2	TRBJ2-5	TGTGCCAGTAGCCCGCTAGCGGGGGGCAGGGAGACCCAGTACTTC	CASSPLAGGRETQYF
TRBV9	NA	NA	TRBJ1-1	TGTGCCAGCAGCGTAGCCCCAGGTGGCACTGAAGCTTTCTTT	CASSVAPGGTEAFF
TRBV6-1	NA	NA	TRBJ1-2	TGTGCCAGCAGTGAGGGCGCCAGGGGCTATGGCTACACCTTC	CASSEGARGYGYTF
TRBV7-9	NA	NA	TRBJ1-1	TGTGCCAGCAGCTTTCCGGGTTTCTCGGAAGCTTTCTTT	CASSFPGFSEAFF
TRBV2	few	TRBD1	TRBJ1-6	TGTGCCAGCAGGGGACAGGGTCCACCCCTCCACTTT	CASRGQGPPLHF
TRBV5-7	NA	TRBD1	TRBJ2-7	TGTGCCAGCAGCCAAGGGGGCCCCCCCTACGAGCAGTACTTC	CASSQGGPPYEQYF
TRBV27	NA	NA	TRBJ1-6	TGTGCCAGCAGGAGCTCCTATAATTCACCCCTCCACTTT	CASRSSYNSPLHF
TRBV11-2	NA	TRBD1	TRBJ1-3	TGTGCCAGCAGCTCTCACCCTAGGACAGGGGCTGGAAACACCATATATTTT	CASSSHPRTGAGNTIYF
TRBV29-1	NA	NA	TRBJ2-5	TGCAGCGTTGAGCCGTACAGCGGCGGACAAGAGACCCAGTACTTC	CSVEPYSGGQETQYF
TRBV7-2	once	NA	TRBJ1-6	TGTGCCAGCAGCCGTAGACAGGAGAGGGCTTCACCCCTCCACTTT	CASSRRQERASPLHF
TRBV6-5	NA	TRBD1	TRBJ1-1	TGTGCCAGCAGTAAACAGGGGGCCGGAAACACTGAAGCTTTCTTT	CASSKQGAGNTEAFF
TRBV7-9	NA	NA	TRBJ1-1	TGTGCCAGCAGTAGTTACACCGGGGAGACTGAAGCTTTCTTT	CASSSYTGETEAFF
TRBV7-9	NA	NA	TRBJ2-1	TGTGCCAGCAGCTTCGCTAGACAGAGATACAATGAGCAGTTCTTC	CASSFARQRYNEQFF
TRBV7-2	few	NA	TRBJ1-1	TGTGCCAGCAGCTCCGCAGGGAGGAGGACTGAAGCTTTCTTT	CASSSAGRRTEAFF
TRBV24-1	NA	TRBD1	TRBJ2-2	TGTGCCACCAGTGATTTCCCGCCGAGACAGGGGAACACCGGGGAGCTGTTTTTT	CATSDFPPRQGNTGELFF
TRBV6-2/TRBV6-3	NA	NA	TRBJ1-1	TGTGCCAGCAGTTACCGACAGACGAACACTGAAGCTTTCTTT	CASSYRQTNTEAFF
TRBV7-3	once	NA	TRBJ1-4	TGTGCCAGCAGCTTCGACTGGGGGGTATGTGAAAAACTGTTTTTT	CASSFDWGVCEKLFF
TRBV7-8	NA	TRBD2	TRBJ2-3	TGTGCCAGCAGCCCAGGACTAGCGGGCAGCACAGATACGCAGTATTTT	CASSPGLAGSTDTQYF
TRBV12-3/TRBV12-4	NA	NA	TRBJ1-2	TGTGCCAGCACCCTCACAGGGAACGATAAGGCCTTATTC	CASTLTGNDKALF
TRBV6-5	NA	NA	TRBJ2-5	TGTGCCAGCAGATCAGGGGAGACCCAGTACTTC	CASRSGETQYF
TRBV18	NA	NA	TRBJ1-1	TGTGCCAGCTCACCTTTTAGGAGAGGGTTGAACACTGAAGCTTTCTTT	CASSPFRRGLNTEAFF